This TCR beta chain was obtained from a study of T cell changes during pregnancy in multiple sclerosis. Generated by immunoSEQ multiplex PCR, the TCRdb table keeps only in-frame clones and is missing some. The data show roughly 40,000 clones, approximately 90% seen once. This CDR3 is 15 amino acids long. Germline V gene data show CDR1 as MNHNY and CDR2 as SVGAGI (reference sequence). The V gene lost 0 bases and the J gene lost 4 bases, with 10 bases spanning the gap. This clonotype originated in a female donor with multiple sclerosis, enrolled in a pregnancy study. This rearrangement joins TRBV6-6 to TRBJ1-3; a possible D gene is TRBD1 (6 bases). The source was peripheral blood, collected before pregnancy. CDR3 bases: TGTGCCAGCAGTTACTCCACAGGGTCGGGAAACACCATATATTTT. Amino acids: CASSYSTGSGNTIYF.